A selection of T cell receptor beta chains follows, all from one sample in a study of shared clonotypes between healthy human individuals. Here immunoSEQ multiplex PCR was the method, and the copy in TCRdb shows in-frame clones only, minus some. Of about 820,000 clones detected, about 91% appear once; the ten largest clones hold more than 20%. The sample taken for sequencing was naive CD8+ T cells sorted from blood. The receptors were sampled from a man aged 25 to 45 in good health. The CDR3 runs from the conserved cysteine through the conserved F or W. D genes are given only for firm matches. Clone size is stated in some rows and not others, as once, few, many or a class when expanded.

j_call	v_call	clone_size	d_call	cdr3_nt	cdr3_aa
TRBJ1-2	TRBV2	few	.	TGTGCCAGCAGTTCCTTACGGACTGAGGCCGGCTACACCTTC	CASSSLRTEAGYTF
TRBJ2-7	TRBV27	.	.	TGTGCCAGCAAGGCAGCCTACGAGCAGTACTTC	CASKAAYEQYF
TRBJ1-1	TRBV5-6	.	TRBD1	TGTGCCAGCAGCTCGGACAGGTCCAACATGAACACTGAAGCTTTCTTT	CASSSDRSNMNTEAFF
TRBJ2-1	TRBV28	.	TRBD2	TGTGCCAGCAGTTCCTCCCGGACTAGAGTGCCTCTCAATGAGCAGTTCTTC	CASSSSRTRVPLNEQFF
TRBJ1-2	TRBV13	.	TRBD1	TGTGCCAGCAGCTTACCGGGACAGCATTTCTATGGCTACACCTTC	CASSLPGQHFYGYTF
TRBJ2-7	TRBV5-1	once	TRBD2	TGCGCCAGCAGCCCGTCAGGACTAGCGGATTACGAGCAGTACTTC	CASSPSGLADYEQYF
TRBJ2-5	TRBV5-5	.	.	TGTGCCAGCAGCTTGGCCTTAGCCAGGACCAACCAAGAGACCCAGTACTTC	CASSLALARTNQETQYF
TRBJ2-7	TRBV4-3	.	TRBD1	TGCGCCAGCAGCCGAACAGGGGTCGGGTTCGGCGAGCAGTACTTC	CASSRTGVGFGEQYF
TRBJ2-7	TRBV7-6	.	.	TGTGCCAGCAGCTCTACTCTCTACGAGCAGTACTTC	CASSSTLYEQYF
TRBJ2-7	TRBV7-9	once	.	TGTGCCAGCAGCATGCCTTCCTACGAGCAGTACTTC	CASSMPSYEQYF
TRBJ2-7	TRBV5-1	once	.	TGCGCCAGCGGAGAGGGACTCCGAGACGACGAGCAGTACTTC	CASGEGLRDDEQYF
TRBJ1-4	TRBV27	.	.	TGTGCCAGCAGTTCGACCCGGGACACAGTAGTAGCTAATGAAAAACTGTTTTTT	CASSSTRDTVVANEKLFF
TRBJ2-3	TRBV5-1	.	TRBD2	TGCGCCAGCAGCTTGGTGCAGCGGGAGACAGATACGCAGTATTTT	CASSLVQRETDTQYF
TRBJ2-1	TRBV7-3	.	TRBD2	TGTGCCAGCAGCGACGGGACTAGCGGGAGATTTGAGCAGTTCTTC	CASSDGTSGRFEQFF
TRBJ1-1	TRBV2	.	.	TGTGCCAGCAGCCAGGGATATGGTAACACTGAAGCTTTCTTT	CASSQGYGNTEAFF
TRBJ2-2	TRBV11-2	.	.	TGTGCCAGCAGCTACCCGAGGGTCGGGGAGCTGTTTTTT	CASSYPRVGELFF
TRBJ2-3	TRBV6-1	.	TRBD1	TGTGCCGGAAGACAGGGAGAGGGGTACACAGATACGCAGTATTTT	CAGRQGEGYTDTQYF
TRBJ2-7	TRBV5-6	.	.	TGTGCCAGCAGTATATCCGGAGACCCCTACGAGCAGTACTTC	CASSISGDPYEQYF
TRBJ2-1	TRBV4-1	.	.	TGCGCCAGCAGCCAATTAACTAGGATTGGGGCCTACAATGAGCAGTTCTTC	CASSQLTRIGAYNEQFF
TRBJ2-7	TRBV27	.	TRBD2	TGTGCCAGCAGGCCGGGACTAGCGGGCTACGAGCAGTACTTC	CASRPGLAGYEQYF
TRBJ2-7	TRBV5-1	.	.	TGCGCCAGCAGTTCTGACATATCCGAGCAGTACTTC	CASSSDISEQYF
TRBJ1-4	TRBV27	once	.	TGTGCCAGCAGTTTCCGGCCCAACAATGAAAAACTGTTTTTT	CASSFRPNNEKLFF
TRBJ2-1	TRBV7-9	.	TRBD1	TGTGCCAGCAGCTTGGGACAGGGGGCAGCCAATGAGCAGTTCTTC	CASSLGQGAANEQFF
TRBJ2-5	TRBV7-8	.	TRBD1	TGTGCCAGCAGCCAAGGGGGCCGCGAGACCCAGTACTTC	CASSQGGRETQYF
TRBJ2-3	TRBV9	.	.	TGTGCCAGCAGCGTCCCACGGGGCTCTAGCACAGATACGCAGTATTTT	CASSVPRGSSTDTQYF
TRBJ1-5	TRBV6-4	.	.	TGTGCGAGAAGGACAGCCCGCAATCAGCCCCAGCATTTT	CARRTARNQPQHF
TRBJ1-4	TRBV5-4	.	.	TGTGCCAGCAGCCCATACAACTCGAATAATGAAAAACTGTTTTTT	CASSPYNSNNEKLFF
TRBJ2-7	TRBV7-7	.	.	TGTGCCAGCAGCCAACACCCAGGGGCTTACGAGCAGTACTTC	CASSQHPGAYEQYF